The 7 T cell receptor beta chains given below trace back to one sample, sequenced in a study of T cell changes during pregnancy in multiple sclerosis. The method was immunoSEQ multiplex PCR; TCRdb's version includes in-frame clones alone and lacks a portion of them. This table holds about 120,000 clones, 93% found once. Sequenced material: peripheral blood, taken before pregnancy. The receptors shown here come from a female donor with multiple sclerosis, enrolled in a pregnancy study.

V is TRBV4-1 and J is TRBJ2-7, with 7 bases lining up with TRBD2. The CDR3 loop spans 15 amino acids. After removal of 1 base from V and 2 bases from J, the junction contained 5 bases not matched to a gene. Per germline, CDR1 MGHRA and CDR2 YSYEKL. CDR3 in amino acids: CASSQVSGAAYEQYF. The CDR3 coding sequence is TGCGCCAGCAGCCAAGTGAGCGGGGCCGCCTACGAGCAGTACTTC.

The chain uses TRBV30 and TRBJ1-4; TRBD1 agrees at 9 bases. Germline CDR1 is GTSNPN and CDR2 is SVGIG (reference sequence). The CDR3 is made up of 14 amino acids. The J segment lost 8 bases and the V segment lost 0 bases, leaving 4 bases of the junction unmatched. The CDR3 DNA sequence: TGTGCCTGGAGTGTTCGACAGGGGGGCGAAAAACTGTTTTTT. The encoded protein is CAWSVRQGGEKLFF.

The chain recombines TRBV6-1 with TRBJ2-3; D perhaps matches TRBD1 (5 bases). Germline lookup yields CDR1 MNHNS and CDR2 SASEGT. The CDR3 is 15 residues long. Trimming left V 0 bases short and J 6 bases short, with 13 bases between. The CDR3: CASSEAYQGSDTQYF. The CDR3 bases are TGTGCCAGCAGTGAAGCTTACCAGGGAAGCGATACGCAGTATTTT.

In DNA, the CDR3 is TGTGCCAGCAGTGAAGGGCTCGGAGCTCTAGCCCAGCATTTT. This sequence encodes CASSEGLGALAQHF. The J gene is TRBJ1-5, the V gene TRBV6-1, with D uncertain. The CDR3 sequence is 14 residues long. Trimming removed 1 base from V and 11 bases from J, with 15 bases in between. From germline, CDR1 is MNHNS and CDR2 SASEGT.

This clone is a singleton in its sample. This chain links TRBV13 with TRBJ2-7, with D perhaps TRBD1 (5 bases). V was trimmed by 5 bases and J by 3 bases, leaving 17 bases between them. The germline V gene encodes CDR1 PRHDT and CDR2 FYEKMQ (reference sequence). CDR3 length: 15 amino acids. The CDR3 sequence is CASSPTALGDYEQYF. CDR3 sequence (DNA): TGTGCCAGCAGCCCAACGGCGTTAGGGGACTACGAGCAGTACTTC.

The rearrangement links TRBV18 to TRBJ2-3; the match to TRBD2 covers 8 bases. CDR1 and CDR2 from the germline V gene are KGHSH and LQKENI. The CDR3 is 15 residues long. V was pared by 6 bases and J by 1 base, with 6 bases of the junction left unmatched. The CDR3 nucleotides are TGTGCCAGCTCCCTTAAAGCGGGGGGCACAGATACGCAGTATTTT. It encodes CASSLKAGGTDTQYF. Based on the CDR3 plus reference TRBV18 and TRBJ2-3, the full variable domain is NAGVMQNPRHLVRRRGQEARLRCSPMKGHSHVYWYRQLPEEGLKFMVYLQKENIIDESGMPKERFSAEFPKEGPSILRIQQVVRGDSAAYFCASSLKAGGTDTQYFGPGTRLTVL.

The chain joins TRBV29-1 to TRBJ2-3, with D possibly TRBD1 on 6 matching bases. V lost 6 bases to trimming and J lost 6 bases, with 22 bases between them. The CDR3 runs 15 residues. Germline V lookup: CDR1 SQVTM, CDR2 ANQGSEA. CDR3 nucleotide sequence: TGCAGCGTCGCACCCCCCAGGGGAAGGTCCGATACGCAGTATTTT. Translation gives CSVAPPRGRSDTQYF.